This is a list of T cell receptor beta chains from one sample in a study of T cells after yellow fever vaccination. TCRdb independently ran MiXCR on the 5' RACE reads; one entry per CDR3 protein. The sample consists of hundreds of thousands of distinct CDR3 sequences, roughly 14% of them appearing once. This material consisted of PBMCs, taken on the day of the yellow fever booster vaccination. The receptors were gathered from a young man who received the YFV17D yellow fever vaccine. CDR3s include the opening cysteine and the closing phenylalanine or tryptophan. A D gene is named only where the DNA matches it firmly. The size of a clone is reported for some rows only, either as once, few or many, or as a class for expanded clones.

-	TRBJ2-1	few	TRBV7-6	TGTGCCAGCAGCTCGGTTGGGGTGAATGAGCAGTTCTTC	CASSSVGVNEQFF
TRBD2	TRBJ2-1	once	TRBV7-2	TGTGCCAGCAGCTTAGGAGGGAGGGCCGGGACCGAGCAGTTCTTC	CASSLGGRAGTEQFF
TRBD1	TRBJ2-1	few	TRBV12-3/TRBV12-4	TGTGCCAGCAGTCAAAGACCGGGACAGACAACTTTACGGTACAATGAGCAGTTCTTC	CASSQRPGQTTLRYNEQFF
-	TRBJ1-1	-	TRBV12-3/TRBV12-4	TGTGCCAGCACCTTCGCGGGGACCACTGAAGCTTTCTTT	CASTFAGTTEAFF
TRBD2	TRBJ2-2	-	TRBV5-1	TGCGCCAGCAGCCCGGGACTAGCGTTCACCGGGGAGCTGTTTTTT	CASSPGLAFTGELFF
TRBD1	TRBJ1-2	few	TRBV5-4	TGTGCCAGCAGCAATCCGGGACAGAGAAACTATGGCTACACCTTC	CASSNPGQRNYGYTF
-	TRBJ2-5	few	TRBV20-1	TGCAGTGCCACGCAGGGGGGAGAGACCCAGTACTTC	CSATQGGETQYF
TRBD1	TRBJ2-2	many	TRBV5-1	TGCGCCAGCAGGTCAACGGACAGGGGAGACACCGGGGAGCTGTTTTTT	CASRSTDRGDTGELFF
TRBD2	TRBJ2-5	few	TRBV5-1	TGCGCCAGCGTAAGCGGGAGAGGAGAGACCCAGTACTTC	CASVSGRGETQYF
TRBD1	TRBJ2-7	many	TRBV7-9	TGTGCCAGCAGCTTCCGGGACAGGGGCTACGAGCAGTACTTC	CASSFRDRGYEQYF
-	TRBJ2-4	-	TRBV12-3/TRBV12-4	TGTGCCAGCAGTTTATCCGGGGCCGGCATTCAGTACTTC	CASSLSGAGIQYF
-	TRBJ1-5	few	TRBV6-2/TRBV6-3	TGTGCCAGCAGTTTTTTTGGGTCGGATCAGCCCCAGCATTTT	CASSFFGSDQPQHF
-	TRBJ1-3	few	TRBV7-3	TGTGCCAGCAGCCTAAACAGGGCGGTGCGTGGAAACACCATATATTTT	CASSLNRAVRGNTIYF
-	TRBJ1-1	-	TRBV7-3	TGTGCCAGCAGCCTCCAGGGATGGGGCACTGAAGCTTTCTTT	CASSLQGWGTEAFF
-	TRBJ2-5	-	TRBV24-1	TGTGCCACCAGTGATCCGCGGAACGGTCGAGAGACCCAGTACTTC	CATSDPRNGRETQYF
TRBD1	TRBJ1-6	few	TRBV20-1	TGCAGTGCCAATGGACAGGGGAGCTCCTATAATTCACCCCTCCACTTT	CSANGQGSSYNSPLHF
TRBD1	TRBJ1-4	-	TRBV7-9	TGTGCCAGCAGCGTGGACAGGGTGAATGAAAAACTGTTTTTT	CASSVDRVNEKLFF
-	TRBJ2-3	many	TRBV5-1	TGCGCCAGCAAACGAGGGCAGTCAGATACGCAGTATTTT	CASKRGQSDTQYF
-	TRBJ2-7	few	TRBV24-1	TGTGCCACCAGTGATTTGACTGGAAAGCAGTACTTC	CATSDLTGKQYF
TRBD1	TRBJ2-1	-	TRBV29-1	TGCAGCGCCCCTTTCAGGGGGCGGGTTGAGCAGTTCTTC	CSAPFRGRVEQFF
TRBD2	TRBJ2-1	few	TRBV7-3	TGTGCCAGCAGCCCCTCGATTAGCGGGAGGAGGAATGAGCAGTTCTTC	CASSPSISGRRNEQFF
TRBD1	TRBJ2-5	-	TRBV10-3	TGTGCCATCAGGCCGGACAGGGGGCGAGAGACCCAGTACTTC	CAIRPDRGRETQYF
TRBD1	TRBJ2-4	-	TRBV5-1	TGCGCCAGCAGCTTGGGACAGGGGTTTTACATTCAGTACTTC	CASSLGQGFYIQYF
TRBD1	TRBJ2-1	-	TRBV7-8	TGTGCCAGCAGCTTCTACAGGGGGAAAAATGAGCAGTTCTTC	CASSFYRGKNEQFF
TRBD2	TRBJ2-2	-	TRBV27	TGTGCCAGCAGTAGGGGACTAGCGGGAGGTTGGACCGGGGAGCTGTTTTTT	CASSRGLAGGWTGELFF
-	TRBJ2-1	few	TRBV19	TGTGCCAGTAGTATTCGCTTCTCATCCTACAATGAGCAGTTCTTC	CASSIRFSSYNEQFF
-	TRBJ2-1	few	TRBV7-2	TGTGCCAGCAGCTTAGGGGGCAGGGCCTTGTCTAATGAGCAGTTCTTC	CASSLGGRALSNEQFF
TRBD2	TRBJ2-7	many	TRBV7-8	TGTGCCAGCAGCTTAGCGCGGACTAGAACCTACGAGCAGTACTTC	CASSLARTRTYEQYF
TRBD2	TRBJ2-1	few	TRBV4-3	TGCGCCAGCAGCCAAGATACTGCGGGGGGGCAGTTCTTC	CASSQDTAGGQFF
TRBD1	TRBJ1-5	few	TRBV12-3/TRBV12-4	TGTGCCAGCAGTAAACAACAGGGGCGAAATCAGCCCCAGCATTTT	CASSKQQGRNQPQHF
-	TRBJ2-7	many	TRBV5-5	TGTGCCAGCAGCTTCGGGGGGCTATACGAGCAGTACTTC	CASSFGGLYEQYF
TRBD2	TRBJ2-7	-	TRBV4-2	TGTGCCAGCAGCCAAGTGGCGGGAGGGCCCCACGAGCAGTACTTC	CASSQVAGGPHEQYF
-	TRBJ2-2	-	TRBV19	TGTGCCAGTAATAAGGGAACTAACACCGGGGAGCTGTTTTTT	CASNKGTNTGELFF
-	TRBJ1-1	-	TRBV5-5	TGTGCCAGCAGCTTGCGAGATGGAGAAGCTTTCTTT	CASSLRDGEAFF
TRBD2	TRBJ2-1	-	TRBV20-1	TGCAGTGCTGTTCCCGGGACTAGCGCGACCAATGAGCAGTTCTTC	CSAVPGTSATNEQFF
TRBD2	TRBJ2-3	-	TRBV20-1	TGCAGTGCTAGGCGGCTCGGGGGGAGCGGGATTAACTCAGATACGCAGTATTTT	CSARRLGGSGINSDTQYF
-	TRBJ2-5	few	TRBV24-1	TGTGCCACCAGTGACACGGATCGAGAGACCCAGTACTTC	CATSDTDRETQYF
-	TRBJ2-7	-	TRBV20-1	TGCAGTGCTAGAGACCCGGCAAGGGGCGAGCAGTACTTC	CSARDPARGEQYF
-	TRBJ2-7	-	TRBV7-9	TGTGCCAGCAGGCAGCCGCCCGGGGGCGAGCAGTACTTC	CASRQPPGGEQYF
TRBD1	TRBJ1-4	few	TRBV19	TGTGCCAGTAGTACGGCGGGGACAGGGCGGGAAAAACTGTTTTTT	CASSTAGTGREKLFF
TRBD1	TRBJ1-6	few	TRBV7-2	TGTGCCAGCAGCTCAGCAGGGGGTTACGATTCACCCCTCCACTTT	CASSSAGGYDSPLHF
TRBD1	TRBJ2-1	few	TRBV27	TGTGCCAGCAGTTTAGGGGGACAGGGTGGTTGGATTGAGCAGTTCTTC	CASSLGGQGGWIEQFF
TRBD2	TRBJ2-3	few	TRBV7-9	TGTGCCAGCAGCTCTGGACTAGCGGGTTATAGCACAGATACGCAGTATTTT	CASSSGLAGYSTDTQYF
-	TRBJ2-7	few	TRBV29-1	TGCAGCGTTGAAGATAGGACCGCTGAAGGGCAGTACTTC	CSVEDRTAEGQYF
-	TRBJ2-1	-	TRBV6-2/TRBV6-3	TGTGCCAGCAGTTACGCCGGACAGAACAATGAGCAGTTCTTC	CASSYAGQNNEQFF
TRBD1	TRBJ2-2	few	TRBV5-6	TGTGCCAGCAGCGAGGACAGGGTGGCCGGGGAGCTGTTTTTT	CASSEDRVAGELFF
-	TRBJ1-5	few	TRBV14	TGTGCCAGCAGCCAGACCGCTAATCAGCCCCAGCATTTT	CASSQTANQPQHF
TRBD2	TRBJ2-1	many	TRBV14	TGTGCCAGCAGCCAAACGGCGGGAGAGTTCTTC	CASSQTAGEFF